One and the same sample provided the 5 T cell receptor beta chains below, sequenced in a study of early T cells in non-severe SARS-CoV-2 infection (dated by TCRdb to the early 2020s). Receptor amplification or capture employed 5' RACE. Sequencing used a NextSeq 500. TCRdb passed the public sequencing reads through fastp at Q25 and MiXCR, retaining productive beta sequences. CDR3 protein duplicates are merged, each entry listing the most common genes and DNA. Within this sample are tens of thousands of distinct CDR3 sequences, with 9.5% to 15% of them counted one time only. The ten most abundant clones make up 2.7% of the sample. This sample comprised whole blood, obtained at baseline. The source of these receptors is an adult who was a healthcare worker with PCR-confirmed SARS-CoV-2 infection or an uninfected control (not recorded which).

At least ten counts were recorded for this clonotype. V gene TRBV7-9 combines with J gene TRBJ1-3; D is undetermined. Trimming took off 1 base at V and 4 bases at J, with 2 bases between the two ends. The germline V gene encodes CDR1 SEHNR and CDR2 FQNEAQ (reference sequence). The CDR3 sequence is 12 residues long. The CDR3 DNA follows: TGTGCCAGCAGCTTAGGAGGAAACACCATATATTTT. This translates into CASSLGGNTIYF.

The chain joins TRBV7-9 to TRBJ2-3; D may be TRBD2 (5 bases). Per germline, CDR1 SEHNR and CDR2 FQNEAQ (reference sequence). This CDR3 is 17 amino acids long. V lost 4 bases and J 0 bases, leaving 17 bases between the germline ends. Here the CDR3 DNA reads TGTGCCAGCAGCTCCCCCCGCGCGAGCGGAAGCACAGATACGCAGTATTTT. The encoded protein is CASSSPRASGSTDTQYF.

V usage is TRBV6-1 and J usage is TRBJ2-7, with unresolved D. Per germline, CDR1 MNHNS and CDR2 SASEGT. V lost 4 bases and J lost 0, with 4 bases in between. The CDR3 is made up of 12 amino acids. CDR3: CASSGASYEQYF. The CDR3 DNA reads TGTGCCAGCAGTGGGGCCTCCTACGAGCAGTACTTC.

This clonotype occurred a few times. The genes are TRBV27 and TRBJ1-6; 8 bases align to TRBD1. Losses at the gene ends were 5 bases for V and 7 bases for J; bases not matched to a gene: 7. This CDR3 spans 15 amino acids. Germline loops: CDR1 MNHEY, CDR2 SMNVEV (reference sequence). The CDR3 region is CASSITGGHNSPLHF. CDR3 coding DNA: TGTGCCAGCAGTATAACAGGGGGACACAATTCACCCCTCCACTTT.

In its sample, this clonotype was seen many times. V gene TRBV12-3 or TRBV12-4 combines with J gene TRBJ1-5; D is undetermined. V was cut by 3 bases and J by 2 bases, with 14 bases left in between. The CDR3 contains 16 residues. This CDR3 is CASSLGGVTGNQPQHF. For the CDR3, the DNA is TGTGCCAGCAGTTTGGGCGGGGTGACGGGCAATCAGCCCCAGCATTTT.